Included here is one T cell receptor (beta chain) sequence, with context. Authors' analysis steps: Quantification of nucleated cells was approximated via reference gene primer amplification. Generated by immunoSEQ multiplex PCR, the TCRdb table keeps only in-frame clones and is missing some. D and trimming come from the DNA, and the V and J calls and clone size come from that table. The top ten clones hold around 5.3% of a sample with 40,000 to 55,000 clones, around 82% of them seen once. The V end lost 4 bases, the J end lost 3 bases, and 12 bases lay between the germline ends. The CDR3 is 14 amino acids. Germline CDR1 and CDR2: KGHDR and SFDVKD. The sample is drawn from a study of blood T cell repertoires in COVID-19. Whole-study context: The United States, Italy and Spain provided the acute and convalescent COVID-19 samples. T cells, B-cell-depleted T cells, or PBMCs provided the cDNA or gDNA that served as material.

The sequenced material came from peripheral blood. The V gene is TRBV24-1, the J gene TRBJ2-7; a possible D gene is TRBD2 (5 bases). The clonotype was recovered from a human donor in a cohort sampled during active COVID-19. CDR3 in amino acids: CATSEGERYYEQYF. The CDR3 DNA follows: TGTGCCACCAGTGAGGGAGAACGCTACTACGAGCAGTACTTC.